This T cell receptor (beta chain) was retrieved from a study of T cells expressing NK-cell markers. Study-wide findings and caveats: HCMV specificity of expanded NKG2C+ T cell clones remained unclear.

The germline CDR1 and CDR2 sequences are KGHSH and LQKENI. The CDR3 extends over 16 amino acids. From the 5' RACE reads, TCRdb lists one entry per CDR3 protein and no DNA. The listing contains 300,000 to 500,000 distinct CDR3 sequences. Of note for this clonotype: The antigen remains undetermined.

The clonotype comes from a woman aged 45-60 years in good health. V and J are TRBV18 and TRBJ2-6; TCRdb proposes TRBD1, but this gene call is untestable without DNA. Sample: blood T cells: a sorted CD56 or NKG2C T cell subset, CD4+ or CD8+ T cells, or bulk PBMC T cells (not recorded which). The chain's CDR3 is CASSPRTGAGANVLTF.